Following are 4 T cell receptor beta chains from one sample sequenced in a study of cytomegalovirus exposure and HLA in healthy donors. 60 Vbeta and 13 Jbeta primers were used in PCR. The table came from immunoSEQ multiplex PCR; TCRdb's copy has only in-frame clones and leaves some out. The table includes some 170,000 clones, 75% to 80% detected once. The sample consisted of PBMCs. Receptor source: a man aged 35 to 55 in good health and CMV-seropositive.

V and J are TRBV5-1 and TRBJ1-1, with D hard to call. Germline assignment: CDR1 SGHRS and CDR2 YFSETQ. Trimming pared 5 bases from V and 6 bases from J, leaving 14 bases between. The CDR3 spans 13 residues. DNA for the CDR3: TGCGCCAGCAGACAATCGGAAGACTCTGAAGCTTTCTTT. As protein: CASRQSEDSEAFF.

The chain carries TRBV5-6 and TRBJ2-7; D gene unclear. In germline, CDR1 is SGHDT, CDR2 YYEEEE. The CDR3 loop spans 12 amino acids. Trimming left V 2 bases short and J 11 bases short, with 14 bases between. The CDR3 loop is CASSFGSGEEYF. The CDR3 DNA reads as TGTGCCAGCAGCTTTGGGTCCGGTGAGGAGTACTTC.

The V gene is TRBV7-3, the J gene TRBJ2-1; TRBD2 is a possible D gene (7 bases). CDR3 length: 18 amino acids. CDR1 is SGHTA, CDR2 FQGTGA, per germline. V lost 1 base, J lost 0 bases, and 16 bases lay in between. The CDR3 nucleotides are TGTGCCAGCAGCTTAAACCCTCCGGGGGGCGGCTCCTACAATGAGCAGTTCTTC. Amino acid sequence: CASSLNPPGGGSYNEQFF.

The rearrangement links TRBV2 to TRBJ2-1; the D gene is possibly TRBD2 (5 bases). Germline V gene lookup returns CDR1 SNHLY and CDR2 FYNNEI. Trimming left V 5 bases short and J 9 bases short, with 23 bases between. The CDR3 runs to 16 residues. The CDR3, as DNA: TGTGCCAGCAGTAGATTAGCGTCGGCCGGGCGTGGTGAGCAGTTCTTC. This encodes CASSRLASAGRGEQFF.